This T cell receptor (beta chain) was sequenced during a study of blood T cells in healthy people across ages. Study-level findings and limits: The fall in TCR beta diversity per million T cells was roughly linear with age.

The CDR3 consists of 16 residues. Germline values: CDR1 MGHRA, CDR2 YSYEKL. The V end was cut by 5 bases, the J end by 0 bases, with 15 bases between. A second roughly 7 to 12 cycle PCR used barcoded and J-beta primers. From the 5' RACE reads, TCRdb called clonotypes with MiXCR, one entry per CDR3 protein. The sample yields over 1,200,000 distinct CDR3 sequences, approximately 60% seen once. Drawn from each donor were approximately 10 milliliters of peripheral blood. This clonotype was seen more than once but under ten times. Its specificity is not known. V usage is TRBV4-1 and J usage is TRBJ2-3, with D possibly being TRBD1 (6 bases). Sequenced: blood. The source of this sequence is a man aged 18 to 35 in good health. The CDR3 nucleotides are TGCGCCAGCAGCACTGGACAGTCCTCAAGCACAGATACGCAGTATTTT. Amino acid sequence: CASSTGQSSSTDTQYF.